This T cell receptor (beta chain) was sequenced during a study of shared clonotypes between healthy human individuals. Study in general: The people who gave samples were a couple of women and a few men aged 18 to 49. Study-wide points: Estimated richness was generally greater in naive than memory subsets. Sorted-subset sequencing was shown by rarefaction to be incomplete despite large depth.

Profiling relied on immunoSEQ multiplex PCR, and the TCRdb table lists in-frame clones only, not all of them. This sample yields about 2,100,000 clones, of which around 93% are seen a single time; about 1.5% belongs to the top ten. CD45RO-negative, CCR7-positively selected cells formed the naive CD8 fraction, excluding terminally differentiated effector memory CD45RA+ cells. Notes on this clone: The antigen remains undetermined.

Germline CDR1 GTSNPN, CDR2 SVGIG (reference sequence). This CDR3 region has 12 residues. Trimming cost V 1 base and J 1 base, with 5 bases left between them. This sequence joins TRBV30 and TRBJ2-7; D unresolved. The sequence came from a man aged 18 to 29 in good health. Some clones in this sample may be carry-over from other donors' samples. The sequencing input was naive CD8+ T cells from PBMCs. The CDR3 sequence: CAWSEGSYEQYF. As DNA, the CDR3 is TGTGCCTGGAGTGAGGGTTCCTACGAGCAGTACTTC. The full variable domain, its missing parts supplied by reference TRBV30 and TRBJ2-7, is SQTIHQWPATLVQPVGSPLSLECTVEGTSNPNLYWYRQAAGRGLQLLFYSVGIGQISSEVPQNLSASRPQDRQFILSSKKLLLSDSGFYLCAWSEGSYEQYFGPGTRLTVT.